This TCR beta chain was sequenced during a study of tumor-infiltrating lymphocytes in primary liver carcinoma. Study as a whole: Patients underwent resection of primary liver carcinoma.

Note on this clonotype: The antigen is unknown.

Starting material of 500 ng total RNA yielded TCR beta cDNA via a constant-region primer. Modified slightly, ARM-PCR produced TCR beta libraries over three nested multiplex PCR rounds. Researchers ran the first two PCR rounds for 10 cycles each with TRBV1-TRBV30 forward primers and a C-beta reverse primer. MiXCR, run by TCRdb on the multiplex PCR reads, gives a single entry per CDR3 protein. This table has 150,000 to 200,000 distinct CDR3 sequences, about 60% appearing once. Study-wide results and caveats: The samples were not sorted (they were bulk), so CD4+ and CD8+ repertoires were not compared.

Trimming took off 2 bases at V and 4 bases at J, with 11 bases between the two ends. The CDR3 loop spans 14 amino acids. Germline DNA was also extracted, and blood RNA was taken from unsorted whole blood. Before the operation took place, four milliliters of peripheral blood were collected. J is TRBJ1-1 and V is TRBV12-3 or TRBV12-4; D is perhaps TRBD1 (6 bases). The sequenced material came from peripheral blood. The sequence was obtained from a man in his forties or fifties with primary liver carcinoma and hepatitis B virus infection. CDR3: CASSLRGIGTEAFF. The CDR3 DNA is TGTGCCAGCAGTTTAAGGGGGATCGGCACTGAAGCTTTCTTT.